Sequencing of this T cell receptor (beta chain) was carried out in a study of CD8 T cells in Susac syndrome. Germline loops: CDR1 MNHEY, CDR2 SVGEGT. The CDR3 loop spans 13 amino acids. V lost 6 bases and J 1 base, leaving 8 bases between the germline ends. RNA amounts of roughly 0.5 to 1 ug underwent reverse transcription with random hexamers. The immunoSEQ assay covered 54 Vbeta and 13 Jbeta segments for CDR3. Via MiXCR, TCRdb re-called the immunoSEQ multiplex PCR reads, giving one row per CDR3 protein. The sample yields a few hundred thousand distinct CDR3 sequences, approximately 89% seen once. CD8+ and CD4+ T cells circulating in blood were sequenced for TCR beta. Stable or active relapsing-remitting multiple sclerosis, untreated and meeting revised McDonald criteria, defined the controls. TEMRA cells were FACS-enriched, with CD8+ and CD4+ T cells isolated negatively.

This clonotype originated in a human donor with multiple sclerosis. Material: CD8+ T cells from PBMCs. The V gene is TRBV6-2 or TRBV6-3, the J gene TRBJ2-3, with D hard to call. The CDR3 DNA follows: TGTGCCAGCAGGGCCAGAGGCACAGATACGCAGTATTTT. Its protein product is CASRARGTDTQYF.